The entry below describes one T cell receptor (beta chain). Sequenced by immunoSEQ multiplex PCR; TCRdb stores in-frame clones only, minus some. The sample includes approximately 82,000 clones, roughly 82% of them seen just once. The sample comes from a study of blood T cell repertoires in COVID-19. Study details: The analysed material was cDNA or gDNA that came from T cells, B-cell-depleted T cells, or PBMCs.

This CDR3 spans 14 amino acids. Trimming cost V 5 bases and J 3 bases; bases outside gene matches: 2. CDR1 and CDR2 from the germline V gene are SNHLY and FYNNEI. The sequencing input was peripheral blood. The chain uses TRBV2 and TRBJ2-2; 8 nucleotides align to TRBD2. The clonotype comes from a man in his forties or fifties with active or convalescent COVID-19. This CDR3 is CASSSGGDTGELFF. DNA for the CDR3: TGTGCCAGCAGTAGCGGGGGAGACACCGGGGAGCTGTTTTTT.